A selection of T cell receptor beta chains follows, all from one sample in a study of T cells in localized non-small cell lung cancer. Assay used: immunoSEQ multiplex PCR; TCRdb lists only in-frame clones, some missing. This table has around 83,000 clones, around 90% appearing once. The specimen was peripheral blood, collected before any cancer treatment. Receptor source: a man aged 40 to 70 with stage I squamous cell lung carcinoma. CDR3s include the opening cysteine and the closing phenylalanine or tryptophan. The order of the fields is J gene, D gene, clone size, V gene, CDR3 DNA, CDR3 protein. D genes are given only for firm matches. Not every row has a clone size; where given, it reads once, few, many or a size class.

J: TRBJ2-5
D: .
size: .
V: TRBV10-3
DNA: TGTGCCATCAGCTGGGACGCTAGGGGAGAGACCCAGTACTTC
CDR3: CAISWDARGETQYF

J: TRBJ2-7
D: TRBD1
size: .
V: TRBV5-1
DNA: TGCGCCAGCAGCCTAAATCCGGGACAGGTCACGCCGTACTTC
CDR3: CASSLNPGQVTPYF

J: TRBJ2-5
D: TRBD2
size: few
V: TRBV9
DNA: TGTGCCAGCAGCGTAGCTCGGGGGGGCGGAGAGACCCAGTACTTC
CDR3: CASSVARGGGETQYF

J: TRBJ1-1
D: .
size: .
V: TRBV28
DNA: TGTGCCAGCAGCCTTCGACAGCCTGAAGCTTTCTTT
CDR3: CASSLRQPEAFF

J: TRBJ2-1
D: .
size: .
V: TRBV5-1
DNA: TGCGCCAGCAGCTTTGCTAATGAGCAGTTCTTC
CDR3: CASSFANEQFF

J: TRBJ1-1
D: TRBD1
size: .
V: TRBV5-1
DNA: TGCGCCAGCAGTCTACAGGGGGCCGGGTACACTGAAGCTTTCTTT
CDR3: CASSLQGAGYTEAFF

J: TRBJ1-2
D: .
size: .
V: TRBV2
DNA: TGTGCCAGCAGTGGCGTCGGGGACTATGGCTACACCTTC
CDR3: CASSGVGDYGYTF

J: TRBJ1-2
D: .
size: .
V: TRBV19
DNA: TGTGCCAGTAGTTTCTCGCCCCGTATAGGGTTCTACACCTTC
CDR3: CASSFSPRIGFYTF

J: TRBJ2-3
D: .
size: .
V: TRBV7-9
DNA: TGTGCCAGCAGCCGTGTTGCGGGGGCAAGCACAGATACGCAGTATTTT
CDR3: CASSRVAGASTDTQYF

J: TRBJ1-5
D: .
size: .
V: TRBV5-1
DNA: TGCGCCAGCAGCTTGGACAGGGATCAGCCCCAGCATTTT
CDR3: CASSLDRDQPQHF

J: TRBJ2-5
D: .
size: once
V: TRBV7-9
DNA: TGTGCCAGCAGCTTACCAGAGTACCAAGAGACCCAGTACTTC
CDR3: CASSLPEYQETQYF

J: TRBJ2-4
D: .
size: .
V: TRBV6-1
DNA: TGTGCCAGCAGTGGGGGGTTTGGACCTAAAAACATTCAGTACTTC
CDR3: CASSGGFGPKNIQYF

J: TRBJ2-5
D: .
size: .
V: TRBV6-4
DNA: TGTGCCAGCAGTGTGGAAAGAGGGGAGACCCAGTACTTC
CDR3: CASSVERGETQYF

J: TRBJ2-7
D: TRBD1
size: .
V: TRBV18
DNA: TGTGCCAGCTCAGACGACAGGGGAAACTACGAGCAGTACTTC
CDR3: CASSDDRGNYEQYF

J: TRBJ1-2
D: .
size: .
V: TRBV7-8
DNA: TGTGCCAGCAGCTCGAACAGGGTGTCGGGCTACACCTTC
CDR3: CASSSNRVSGYTF

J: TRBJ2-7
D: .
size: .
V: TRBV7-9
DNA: TGTGCCAGCAGCTTAGCAGGAGAAAGGGGCTACGAGCAGTACTTC
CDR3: CASSLAGERGYEQYF

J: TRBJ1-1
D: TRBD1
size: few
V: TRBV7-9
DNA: TGTGCCAGCAGCCCAGGGGGTGTTGAAGCTTTCTTT
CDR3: CASSPGGVEAFF

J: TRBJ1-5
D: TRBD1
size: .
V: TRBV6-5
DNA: TGTGCCAGCAGTCCCCGACAGGGATGGCAGCCCCAGCATTTT
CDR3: CASSPRQGWQPQHF

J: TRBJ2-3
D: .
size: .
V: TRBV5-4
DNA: TGTGCCAGCAGCCCCCGGGTGACCGGGTGGGCGCAGTATTTT
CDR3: CASSPRVTGWAQYF

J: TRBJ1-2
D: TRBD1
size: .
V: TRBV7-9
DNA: TGTGCCAGCAGCTTTCTGACAGGGAACTATGGCTACACCTTC
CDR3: CASSFLTGNYGYTF

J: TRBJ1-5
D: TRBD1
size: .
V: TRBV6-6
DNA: TGTGCCAGCAGCTCAGGGGCACAGGGGGGAAGGGCCCAGCATTTT
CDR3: CASSSGAQGGRAQHF

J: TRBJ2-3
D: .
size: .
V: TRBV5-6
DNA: TGTGCCAGCAGCTTCGGGGGCTGGGGCACAGATACGCAGTATTTT
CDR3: CASSFGGWGTDTQYF

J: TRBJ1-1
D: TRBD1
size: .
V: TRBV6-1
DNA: TGTGCCAGCAGACAACAGGGGGCGAACACTGAAGCTTTCTTT
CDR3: CASRQQGANTEAFF